Listed below are T cell receptor beta chains from one sample, sequenced in a study of blood T cell repertoires in COVID-19. Sequenced by immunoSEQ multiplex PCR; TCRdb stores in-frame clones only, minus some. Of about 300,000 clones in the sample, more than 70% were seen once. What was sequenced was peripheral blood. The receptors were gathered from a woman aged 45-65 years with acute or convalescent COVID-19. Both conserved end residues are trimmed from each CDR3.

V gene,J gene,CDR3 length,CDR3 protein
TRBV6-2/TRBV6-3,TRBJ1-1,9,ASSDITEAF
TRBV11-3,TRBJ1-1,11,ASSDTGTTEAF
TRBV7-8,TRBJ2-3,12,ACRLAGVVDTQY
TRBV5-4,TRBJ1-2,12,ASSFDGLIYGYT
TRBV5-1,TRBJ2-3,12,ASSLGQGPDTQY
TRBV19,TRBJ2-5,12,ASAGQGAWETQY
TRBV6-2/TRBV6-3,TRBJ2-1,12,ASSRPPGAGGEF
TRBV2,TRBJ2-3,14,ASSSTTSGGTDTQY
TRBV29-1,TRBJ2-3,11,SVEEQGVDTQY
TRBV7-9,TRBJ2-1,17,ASSPAGTSGFGSYNEQF
TRBV10-1,TRBJ2-3,12,ASSEGGAPDTQY
TRBV18,TRBJ1-2,13,ASSPPSGQEYGYT
TRBV6-2/TRBV6-3,TRBJ1-2,11,ASRPTDDYGYT
TRBV6-4,TRBJ2-3,14,ASSDVVGGAADTQY
TRBV24-1,TRBJ2-3,11,ATSDLAADTQY
TRBV25-1,TRBJ1-1,11,ASSFAGTAEAF
TRBV5-6,TRBJ1-3,11,ASVDRGSNTIY
TRBV6-5,TRBJ2-2,12,ASSPSLNTGELF
TRBV3-1/TRBV3-2,TRBJ1-1,15,ASSCSYKTDRNTEAF
TRBV9,TRBJ1-3,12,ASGRASSGNTIY
TRBV6-5,TRBJ2-2,13,ASSYSLLNTGELF
TRBV10-3,TRBJ2-1,13,AALSTSGRESEQF
TRBV3-1/TRBV3-2,TRBJ1-1,13,ASSNRGAGHTEAF
TRBV15,TRBJ1-4,12,ATSKGQANEKLF
TRBV5-1,TRBJ2-3,13,ASSVGLVGTDTQY
TRBV11-2,TRBJ1-2,14,ASSAFGVRGSSGYT
TRBV3-1/TRBV3-2,TRBJ2-1,13,ASSPRQGGGNEQF
TRBV19,TRBJ2-2,15,ASSILVRDIYTGELF
TRBV10-3,TRBJ2-7,12,ATSQDSRGDGQY
TRBV3-1/TRBV3-2,TRBJ2-2,10,ASSNRGGELF
TRBV6-1,TRBJ1-2,13,ASSDKGLSNYGYT
TRBV5-1,TRBJ2-3,15,ASSFPIAGGPSDTQY
TRBV30,TRBJ1-2,12,AWRDRGGSDGYT
TRBV4-3,TRBJ2-5,12,ASSQYYREETQY